These 21 T cell receptor beta chains were sequenced from one sample in a study of blood T cell repertoires in COVID-19. The repertoire was sequenced with immunoSEQ multiplex PCR; TCRdb's copy has only in-frame clones and lacks some. The sample holds under 150,000 clones, approximately 85% seen once. Sequences were obtained from peripheral blood. The source is a woman aged 60-75 years with COVID-19, enrolled during active disease.

The chain recombines TRBV3-1 (or the pseudogene TRBV3-2) with TRBJ2-7; D may be TRBD2 (7 bases). Germline CDR1 reads LGHDT; CDR2 reads YNNKEL (reference sequence). CDR3 length: 16 amino acids. The germline V and J ends were trimmed by 0 bases and 2 bases, with 14 bases remaining between them. CDR3 bases: TGTGCCAGCAGCCAAGATGGGTCGGGGGGCACCTACGAGCAGTACTTC. Translating gives CASSQDGSGGTYEQYF.

This rearrangement joins TRBV19 to TRBJ1-1; no definite D call. CDR3 length: 12 amino acids. Germline V lookup: CDR1 LNHDA, CDR2 SQIVND (reference sequence). Trimming took 6 bases from V and 3 from J, leaving 8 bases between them. The CDR3 region is CASREDYTEAFF. The CDR3 DNA follows: TGTGCCAGTAGGGAGGATTACACTGAAGCTTTCTTT.

The rearrangement uses TRBV19 and TRBJ2-2; D is perhaps TRBD1 (7 bases). The germline gives CDR1 LNHDA, CDR2 SQIVND (reference sequence). This CDR3 contains 16 residues. Trimming pared 3 bases from V and 7 bases from J, leaving 18 bases between. The CDR3 sequence: CASSISRGAGGGELFF. As DNA, the CDR3 is TGTGCCAGTAGTATCAGCAGGGGGGCAGGTGGCGGGGAGCTGTTTTTT. The full variable domain, with the rest looked up from reference TRBV19 and TRBJ2-2, is DGGITQSPKYLFRKEGQNVTLSCEQNLNHDAMYWYRQDPGQGLRLIYYSQIVNDFQKGDIAEGYSVSREKKESFPLTVTSAQKNPTAFYLCASSISRGAGGGELFFGEGSRLTVL.

This sequence joins TRBV30 and TRBJ1-2; D possibly corresponds to TRBD1 (6 bases). Trimming cost V 3 bases and J 8 bases, with 13 bases left between them. Germline V gives CDR1 GTSNPN, CDR2 SVGIG (reference sequence). The CDR3 contains 12 residues. The CDR3 region is CAWRQGDRGYTF. The CDR3 DNA is TGTGCCTGGAGACAGGGAGATCGAGGCTACACCTTC.

This clone has a single count. The sample has other DNA sequences that encode this CDR3 too. V is TRBV5-1 and J is TRBJ2-3; TRBD1 might be the D (5 bases). CDR1 and CDR2 from the germline V gene are SGHRS and YFSETQ. V was trimmed by 0 bases and J by 0 bases, leaving 11 bases between them. The CDR3 spans 16 residues. The DNA for the CDR3 is TGCGCCAGCAGCTTGGCGGACACAACTAGCACAGATACGCAGTATTTT. Translated, it gives CASSLADTTSTDTQYF.

The chain uses TRBV5-5 and TRBJ2-7; 8 positions match TRBD2. J gave up 3 bases and V 3 bases, and 5 bases lay outside the gene matches. CDR3 length: 14 amino acids. The germline V gene has CDR1 SGHKS and CDR2 YYEKEE (reference sequence). Here the CDR3 DNA reads TGTGCCAGCAGCTGGGGGACTAGTTTCTACGAGCAGTACTTC. Translation: CASSWGTSFYEQYF. The variable domain in full, with the rest retrieved from reference TRBV5-5 and TRBJ2-7, is DAGVTQSPTHLIKTRGQQVTLRCSPISGHKSVSWYQQVLGQGPQFIFQYYEKEERGRGNFPDRFSARQFPNYSSELNVNALLLGDSALYLCASSWGTSFYEQYFGPGTRLTVT.

The DNA for the CDR3 is TGTGCCAGCAGTTTATCGCGGGGGGACTATGGCTACACCTTC. Its protein product is CASSLSRGDYGYTF. J is TRBJ1-2 and V is TRBV27; D possibly corresponds to TRBD1 (5 bases). The germline V gene encodes CDR1 MNHEY and CDR2 SMNVEV (reference sequence). The CDR3 sequence is 14 residues long. Trimming left V 0 bases short and J 3 bases short, with 8 bases between.

This clone has only one observation. The chain couples TRBV5-4 to TRBJ1-3; 8 nucleotides align to TRBD1. V was pared by 3 bases and J by 2 bases, with 10 bases of the junction left unmatched. CDR1 is SGHNT and CDR2 is YYREEE in the germline V gene (reference sequence). This CDR3 spans 17 amino acids. CDR3 DNA sequence: TGTGCCAGCAGCTCCGCCGAGGACAGGGTGACTGGAAACACCATATATTTT. Amino acids: CASSSAEDRVTGNTIYF. Looking up the rest from reference TRBV5-4 and TRBJ1-3 gives the full variable domain: ETGVTQSPTHLIKTRGQQVTLRCSSQSGHNTVSWYQQALGQGPQFIFQYYREEENGRGNFPPRFSGLQFPNYSSELNVNALELDDSALYLCASSSAEDRVTGNTIYFGEGSWLTVV.

This clone occurred a few times. The J gene is TRBJ2-2, the V gene TRBV5-4, with 15 bases fitting TRBD2. The CDR3 length is 18 residues. Germline trimming cut 4 bases from V and 5 bases from J; bases unmatched to any gene: 9. CDR1 is SGHNT, CDR2 YYREEE, per germline (reference sequence). CDR3 sequence reads: CASSTGTSGGTRTGELFF. CDR3 nucleotide sequence: TGTGCCAGCAGCACGGGGACTAGCGGGGGGACTCGTACCGGGGAGCTGTTTTTT.

The DNA of the CDR3 is TGTGCCAGTAGTATGGGGTCCTCCTCAGGGGAATTGTTTCAGCCCCAGCATTTT. It codes for CASSMGSSSGELFQPQHF. The V gene is TRBV19, the J gene TRBJ1-5, with D possibly matching TRBD1 (6 bases). This CDR3 has 18 amino acids. The ends were cut back, 3 bases at V and 6 bases at J, with 24 bases in the middle. The germline CDR1 and CDR2 sequences are LNHDA and SQIVND (reference sequence).

V and J are TRBV19 and TRBJ2-1; tentatively, D is TRBD2 (5 bases). V was trimmed by 6 bases and J by 5 bases, leaving 14 bases between them. The germline CDR1 and CDR2 sequences are LNHDA and SQIVND (reference sequence). There are 14 residues in the CDR3. CDR3 sequence: CASRPIGGHNEQFF. The CDR3 coding sequence is TGTGCCAGTAGGCCCATCGGAGGACACAATGAGCAGTTCTTC.

The rearrangement joins TRBV18 to TRBJ1-2; 8 positions match TRBD1. In germline, CDR1 is KGHSH, CDR2 LQKENI. This CDR3 is built from 17 residues. V was pared by 1 base and J by 2 bases, with 9 bases of the junction left unmatched. The CDR3 DNA is TGTGCCAGCTCACCACTCCTCCCGACAGGGGAAAACTATGGCTACACCTTC. The encoded protein is CASSPLLPTGENYGYTF.

Only one count was recorded for this clone. The CDR3 coding sequence is TGCGCCAGCAGCCAAGGGGGACAGGGGTTTACTTCTGGAAACACCATATATTTT. Its translation: CASSQGGQGFTSGNTIYF. The chain employs TRBV4-1 and TRBJ1-3; 10 bases match TRBD1. Per germline, CDR1 MGHRA and CDR2 YSYEKL. The CDR3 is 18 residues long. J lost 1 base, V lost 1 base, and 7 bases had no gene match.

This chain uses TRBV11-3 with TRBJ1-2, with TRBD1 matching 8 bases. V trimming: 5 bases; J trimming: 1 base; junction bases outside the gene matches: 6. This CDR3 is built from 15 residues. The germline gives CDR1 SGHNT, CDR2 YENEEA. CDR3 in DNA: TGTGCCAGCAGCCCCCCGGGACAGGTTAACTATGGCTACACCTTC. Encoded protein: CASSPPGQVNYGYTF.

This clone turned up a few times. The chain employs TRBV14 and TRBJ1-3, with D unresolved. Trimming took 0 bases from V and 2 from J, leaving 11 bases between them. Germline CDR1 is SGHDN and CDR2 is FVKESK. This CDR3 has 16 amino acids. CDR3 DNA sequence: TGTGCCAGCAGCCAAGAGATTTACAGAGCTGGAAACACCATATATTTT. It translates to CASSQEIYRAGNTIYF.

The genes are TRBV19 and TRBJ1-2; D is perhaps TRBD1 (6 bases). The ends were cut back, 1 base at V and 3 bases at J, with 12 bases in the middle. The CDR3 consists of 15 residues. CDR1 and CDR2 from the germline V gene are LNHDA and SQIVND (reference sequence). The DNA for the CDR3 is TGTGCCAGTAGTATAGTGGCGGACAGACACTATGGCTACACCTTC. It encodes CASSIVADRHYGYTF. Drawing the rest from reference TRBV19 and TRBJ1-2, the complete variable domain is DGGITQSPKYLFRKEGQNVTLSCEQNLNHDAMYWYRQDPGQGLRLIYYSQIVNDFQKGDIAEGYSVSREKKESFPLTVTSAQKNPTAFYLCASSIVADRHYGYTFGSGTRLTVV.

This chain uses TRBV6-6 with TRBJ2-7, with 7 bases lining up with TRBD1. The V gene end was trimmed by 10 bases and the J gene end by 7 bases; junction bases not matched to a gene: 10. The CDR3 spans 12 residues. Per germline, CDR1 MNHNY and CDR2 SVGAGI (reference sequence). CDR3 sequence (DNA): TGTGCCACCTACAGGGGTAAGAGGGAGCAGTACTTC. Translated: CATYRGKREQYF.

The genes are TRBV19 and TRBJ1-6, with 10 bases lining up with TRBD1. The CDR3 consists of 14 residues. CDR1 LNHDA and CDR2 SQIVND come from the germline V gene (reference sequence). V lost 5 bases, J lost 12 bases, and 7 bases stayed unmatched. CDR3 nucleotide sequence: TGTGCCAGTAGTGGCCGGGACAGGGGAGGACCCCTCCACTTT. It yields the protein CASSGRDRGGPLHF. Together with reference TRBV19 and TRBJ1-6, the CDR3 gives the full variable domain: DGGITQSPKYLFRKEGQNVTLSCEQNLNHDAMYWYRQDPGQGLRLIYYSQIVNDFQKGDIAEGYSVSREKKESFPLTVTSAQKNPTAFYLCASSGRDRGGPLHFGNGTRLTVT.

The CDR3 reads CASSYGTVSNQPQHF. DNA of the CDR3: TGTGCCAGCAGCTACGGGACAGTCAGCAATCAGCCCCAGCATTTT. The chain joins TRBV5-8 to TRBJ1-5, with TRBD1 matching over 7 bases. V shed 3 bases, J shed 1 base, and the junction held 4 bases outside the gene matches. CDR1 and CDR2 from the germline V gene are SGHTS and YDEGEE. The CDR3 has 15 residues.

This chain joins TRBV5-4 and TRBJ2-1, with TRBD2 matching 14 bases. Germline V gene lookup returns CDR1 SGHNT and CDR2 YYREEE (reference sequence). CDR3 length: 20 residues. V shed 4 bases and J 8 bases; nucleotides not matched to a gene: 20. The chain's CDR3 is CASSPNPILTSGGVGDEQFF. The CDR3 nucleotides read TGTGCCAGCAGCCCCAACCCCATACTGACTAGCGGGGGGGTCGGGGATGAGCAGTTCTTC.

V usage is TRBV3-1 (or the pseudogene TRBV3-2) and J usage is TRBJ1-1; no clear D gene. Germline-derived CDR1 and CDR2 are LGHDT and YNNKEL (reference sequence). CDR3 length: 17 residues. V lost 0 bases and J 6 bases, leaving 20 bases between the germline ends. The CDR3 DNA is TGTGCCAGCAGCCAAGATCCCCCCGGGGTTGGGAGGGCTGAAGCTTTCTTT. It yields the protein CASSQDPPGVGRAEAFF.